This T cell receptor (beta chain) came from a study of OX40 agonist ivuxolimab in advanced cancers. On the study more broadly: Patients received ivuxolimab, an agonistic anti-OX40 (CD134) antibody. Patients receiving dose escalation had hepatocellular carcinoma, melanoma, renal cell or head and neck cancer.

This clone was detected once. This CDR3 is built from 15 residues. Trimming took off 6 bases at V and 7 bases at J, with 21 bases between the two ends. Germline values: CDR1 MGHRA, CDR2 YSYEKL. TCRdb keeps only in-frame clones here, not all; method: immunoSEQ multiplex PCR. The repertoire holds more than 50,000 clones, with approximately 86% as singletons. This receptor was obtained from an adult with an advanced solid tumor such as melanoma, head and neck, liver or kidney cancer. Source: CD4+ or CD8+ T cells sorted from blood, taken in a trial of the OX40 agonist ivuxolimab. The chain recombines TRBV4-1 with TRBJ1-1; no firm D call. The CDR3, as DNA: TGCGCCAGCAGTCCGGACCCCGGGGTTTTGGGTGAAGCTTTCTTT. Protein sequence: CASSPDPGVLGEAFF.